This T cell receptor beta chain was sequenced in a study of blood T cells in healthy people across ages. Whole-study findings and limits: Calculation of diversity from one million T cells yielded estimates considered to be underestimates.

Alongside a J-beta primer mix, a sample-barcoded 5' primer served in a second PCR lasting about 7 to 11 cycles. TCRdb passed the 5' RACE reads through MiXCR, listing each CDR3 protein once. The sample records about a million distinct CDR3 sequences, around two fifths being singletons. In its sample, this clonotype was seen a few times. Its antigen is unknown. Isolation recovered at least 7 million PBMCs from every sample. Extractions gave at least 6 micrograms of total RNA per sample. This CDR3 has 17 residues. V lost 6 bases to trimming and J lost 2 bases; unmatched junction nucleotides: 10. CDR1 is LGHDT, CDR2 YNNKEL, per germline (reference sequence).

The clonotype originates from a man between 18 and 35 years old in good health. This rearrangement joins TRBV3-1 to TRBJ2-1; 10 nucleotides line up with TRBD1. Sequenced: blood. CDR3 sequence: CASSQTDRGQTYNEQFF. As DNA, the CDR3 is TGTGCCAGCAGTCAAACTGACAGGGGGCAAACCTACAATGAGCAGTTCTTC.